A single sample gave rise to the 32 T cell receptor beta chains below, sequenced in a study of molecular identifiers for immune sequencing clone quantification. TCRdb passed the PCR reads through MiXCR, listing each CDR3 protein once. The sample records around 100,000 distinct CDR3 sequences, under 40% being singletons. The sample taken for sequencing was naive CD8+ T cells from blood, with Jurkat cell RNA spiked in. Subset given: FACS-sorted CD8+CD4-CCR7+CD45RA+ naive T cells. The receptors derive from a human donor in good health. Some libraries in this study had Jurkat cell RNA spiked in.

This clonotype was seen a few times. This chain connects TRBV7-9 to TRBJ1-4; no definite D call. Germline V CDR1 and CDR2: SEHNR, FQNEAQ (reference sequence). This CDR3 is built from 13 residues. With 5 bases removed from V and 5 bases from J, the gap between germline ends came to 9 bases. In DNA, the CDR3 is TGTGCCAGCAGCGCCCCCGGGAATGAAAAACTGTTTTTT. This gives the protein CASSAPGNEKLFF.

The genes are TRBV18 and TRBJ2-6, with D uncertain. The CDR3 covers 15 residues. CDR1 is KGHSH and CDR2 is LQKENI in the germline V gene. V lost 2 bases and J lost 0, with 5 bases in between. The CDR3 region is CASSPGNSGANVLTF. The DNA of the CDR3 is TGTGCCAGCTCACCAGGTAACTCTGGGGCCAACGTCCTGACTTTC.

The chain joins TRBV4-1 to TRBJ1-5, with D unresolved. Germline lookup yields CDR1 MGHRA and CDR2 YSYEKL. Trimming left V 0 bases short and J 1 base short, with 7 bases between. The CDR3 length is 15 residues. The CDR3 loop reads CASSQEPGSNQPQHF. In DNA, the CDR3 is TGCGCCAGCAGCCAAGAACCAGGAAGCAATCAGCCCCAGCATTTT.

A word on this clonotype: A much larger clone lies a single base off, so this may be a read error. For the CDR3, the DNA is TGTGCCAGCAGCCCGTTTCCGGGACAGGGGAGTTCGAGCAATCAGCCCCAGCATTTT. Encoded protein: CASSPFPGQGSSSNQPQHF. The V call is TRBV7-8, the J call TRBJ1-5; 10 nucleotides align to TRBD1. Germline-derived CDR1 and CDR2 are SGHVS and FQNEAQ. CDR3 length: 19 amino acids. V was pared by 5 bases and J by 1 base, with 14 bases of the junction left unmatched.

The rearrangement uses TRBV19 and TRBJ2-2; D might be TRBD1 (6 bases). V was shortened by 5 bases and J by 6 bases, with 13 bases between the two germline ends. Germline-derived CDR1 and CDR2 are LNHDA and SQIVND (reference sequence). The CDR3 spans 14 residues. CDR3 sequence reads: CASSQGQISGELFF. The CDR3 DNA is TGTGCCAGTAGTCAAGGACAGATTTCCGGGGAGCTGTTTTTT.

This clonotype occurred a few times. The chain is built from TRBV5-6 and TRBJ2-1; tentative D call: TRBD2 (6 bases). Germline loops: CDR1 SGHDT, CDR2 YYEEEE. The CDR3 is 15 amino acids. The germline V and J ends were trimmed by 4 bases and 4 bases, with 15 bases remaining between them. CDR3 amino acids: CASSPPRLEYNEQFF. CDR3 DNA sequence: TGTGCCAGCAGCCCCCCGCGACTAGAGTACAATGAGCAGTTCTTC.

The chain has TRBV4-3 and TRBJ2-7; no definite D call. The CDR3 covers 15 residues. V was clipped by 5 bases and J by 3 bases, with 17 bases between them. Germline V gene data show CDR1 as LGHNA and CDR2 as YSLEER. The CDR3 sequence: CASSSQVLSGYEQYF. The CDR3 DNA is TGCGCCAGCAGCTCGCAAGTTCTTTCTGGCTACGAGCAGTACTTC.

Concerning this clonotype: Because it lacks the conserved phenylalanine or tryptophan at the end, this CDR3 is likely a read error. The V gene is TRBV18, the J gene TRBJ2-7, with D possibly TRBD1 on 7 matching bases. Looked up from germline, CDR1 is KGHSH and CDR2 is LQKENI. The CDR3 contains 14 residues. V was pared by 6 bases and J by 2 bases, with 14 bases between. The CDR3 protein is CASSPGGRPYEQYI. CDR3 nucleotide sequence: TGTGCCAGCTCTCCAGGGGGGCGGCCCTACGAGCAGTACATC.

This clonotype was picked up a small number of times. The chain links TRBV29-1 to TRBJ2-2, with D perhaps assigned TRBD1 or TRBD2 (6 bases each). V was trimmed by 0 bases and J by 6 bases, leaving 20 bases between them. The CDR3 sequence is 17 residues long. Per germline, CDR1 SQVTM and CDR2 ANQGSEA. For the CDR3, the DNA is TGCAGCGTTGAAGAGCCGACAGGACTTAGGGGGGCCGGGGAGCTGTTTTTT. Translation gives CSVEEPTGLRGAGELFF.

The chain has TRBV3-1 and TRBJ2-3, with 9 bases lining up with TRBD2. V shed 0 bases, J shed 4 bases, and the junction held 8 bases outside the gene matches. Germline lookup yields CDR1 LGHDT and CDR2 YNNKEL (reference sequence). This CDR3 has 17 residues. CDR3 sequence (DNA): TGTGCCAGCAGCCAAGAACTGACTAGCGGAGGGCCAGATACGCAGTATTTT. Encoded protein: CASSQELTSGGPDTQYF.

This clonotype was counted ten times or more. The chain carries TRBV2 and TRBJ1-2, with 9 positions matching TRBD1. After removal of 6 bases from V and 5 bases from J, the junction contained 7 bases not matched to a gene. Germline V gene data show CDR1 as SNHLY and CDR2 as FYNNEI. The length of the CDR3 is 14 residues. CDR3 sequence: CASSWGQGDYGYTF. The CDR3 DNA reads TGTGCCAGCAGCTGGGGACAGGGTGATTATGGCTACACCTTC.

This clonotype has only a few counts. The chain combines TRBV28 with TRBJ2-5; TRBD2 might be the D (7 bases). CDR1 MDHEN and CDR2 SYDVKM come from the germline V gene. The V and J ends lost 3 bases and 4 bases respectively, with 12 bases between them. The CDR3 totals 14 residues. CDR3 in amino acids: CASSFGGGGETQYF. Written as DNA, the CDR3 is TGTGCCAGCAGTTTCGGGGGCGGGGGAGAGACCCAGTACTTC. Full variable domain (remainder filled in from reference TRBV28 and TRBJ2-5): DVKVTQSSRYLVKRTGEKVFLECVQDMDHENMFWYRQDPGLGLRLIYFSYDVKMKEKGDIPEGYSVSREKKERFSLILESASTNQTSMYLCASSFGGGGETQYFGPGTRLLVL.

This clonotype showed up just a few times. The J gene is TRBJ1-5, the V gene TRBV12-3 or TRBV12-4; perhaps TRBD1 as D (5 bases). This CDR3 is 14 amino acids long. Trimming removed 3 bases from V and 3 bases from J, with 9 bases in between. CDR3 protein: CASSLTVSNQPQHF. The CDR3, as DNA: TGTGCCAGCAGTTTGACAGTATCCAATCAGCCCCAGCATTTT.

This clonotype was found a few times. The junction does not match germline at one end; this may be a read error. The chain recombines TRBV5-3 with TRBJ2-3, with TRBD1 as a possible D gene (5 bases). TRBV5-3 is an ORF, with its function uncertain. The CDR3 loop spans 15 amino acids. The CDR3 bases are TGTGCCAGCAGCTTTGAATTTGTCAGGGCAGATACGCAGTATTTT. Its translation: CASSFEFVRADTQYF.

As for this clonotype: This may come from a read error, since a much larger clone is one base off. The gene calls are TRBV6-6 and TRBJ2-7; the D gene could be TRBD1 or TRBD2 (5 bases each). The CDR3 extends over 12 amino acids. V lost 10 bases, J lost 2 bases, and 12 bases lay in between. Germline V gene sequence: CDR1 MNHNY, CDR2 SVGAGI (reference sequence). CDR3 sequence reads: CATAGAAYEQYF. CDR3 in DNA: TGTGCCACGGCCGGGGCTGCCTACGAGCAGTACTTC.

The rearrangement joins TRBV2 to TRBJ2-3; D might be TRBD2 (6 bases). Looked up from germline, CDR1 is SNHLY and CDR2 is FYNNEI. The CDR3 covers 14 residues. The V and J ends lost 3 bases and 7 bases respectively, with 14 bases between them. CDR3 nucleotides: TGTGCCAGCAGTGATCTTCCTAGCGCTAATACGCAGTATTTT. Its protein product is CASSDLPSANTQYF.

This sequence joins TRBV28 and TRBJ1-5, with 7 bases fitting TRBD1. Germline V CDR1 and CDR2: MDHEN, SYDVKM. V lost 5 bases and J lost 4; bases outside the gene matches: 5. This CDR3 is built from 14 residues. Here the CDR3 reads CASSLQGGNQPQHF. CDR3 in DNA: TGTGCCAGCAGTCTTCAGGGGGGGAATCAGCCCCAGCATTTT.

The chain employs TRBV5-6 and TRBJ1-2, with D possibly TRBD1 on 5 matching bases. Germline CDR1 SGHDT, CDR2 YYEEEE. The CDR3 has 15 residues. The V gene lost 0 bases and the J gene lost 4 bases, with 13 bases spanning the gap. This chain's CDR3 is CASSLVRGGSYGYTF. The CDR3 DNA reads as TGTGCCAGCAGCTTGGTGAGGGGTGGTAGCTATGGCTACACCTTC.

This clonotype was found a few times. The V and J genes are TRBV6-5 and TRBJ2-5; 7 bases match TRBD2. The ends lost 6 bases at V and 5 bases at J; junction bases unmatched: 9. Germline loops: CDR1 MNHEY, CDR2 SVGAGI. This CDR3 spans 14 amino acids. In nucleotides, the CDR3 is TGTGCCAGCAGCCCAACTGGGGGGGTGGAGACCCAGTACTTC. Protein sequence: CASSPTGGVETQYF.

This clonotype was seen only a few times. A read error may explain this, as a much larger clone is one base away. The chain has TRBV27 and TRBJ2-7, with TRBD2 as a possible D gene (5 bases). Germline CDR1 MNHEY, CDR2 SMNVEV (reference sequence). V lost 3 bases and J 5 bases, leaving 5 bases between the germline ends. The CDR3 has 11 residues. This CDR3 is CASSFGNEQYF. The CDR3, as DNA: TGTGCCAGCAGTTTCGGGAACGAGCAGTACTTC.

Note on this clonotype: As the CDR3 is not closed by the conserved phenylalanine or tryptophan, this likely results from a read error. DNA for the CDR3: TGTGCCAGCAGTATTCGGAGTAGCACAGATACGCAGTATCTT. This encodes CASSIRSSTDTQYL. This chain joins TRBV27 and TRBJ2-3; D gene uncertain. V lost 5 bases to trimming and J lost 0 bases, with 9 bases between them. Germline loops: CDR1 MNHEY, CDR2 SMNVEV (reference sequence). This CDR3 has 14 amino acids.

This rearrangement joins TRBV28 to TRBJ2-1; 10 bases are a match to TRBD2. The CDR3 sequence is 15 residues long. The J segment lost 4 bases and the V segment lost 6 bases, leaving 6 bases of the junction unmatched. The germline CDR1 and CDR2 sequences are MDHEN and SYDVKM. This CDR3 is CASRDTSGDYNEQFF. The CDR3 DNA reads TGTGCCAGCAGGGACACTAGCGGGGATTACAATGAGCAGTTCTTC.

The count of this clonotype is one. This is likely a read error, given that the CDR3 carries no conserved phenylalanine or tryptophan at its end. This chain links TRBV12-3 or TRBV12-4 with TRBJ1-5; maybe TRBD1 (6 bases). The ends were cut back, 3 bases at V and 5 bases at J, with 11 bases in the middle. The CDR3 sequence is 14 residues long. The CDR3 here is CASSLGAPDQPQHI. Here the CDR3 DNA reads TGTGCCAGCAGTTTGGGGGCTCCTGATCAGCCCCAGCATATT.

Comment on this clonotype: One junction end disagrees with the germline gene, perhaps due to a read error. The chain recombines TRBV5-6 with TRBJ2-3, with 11 nucleotides matching TRBD2. Looked up from germline, CDR1 is SGHDT and CDR2 is YYEEEE. This CDR3 comprises 17 residues. The CDR3 DNA sequence: TGTGCCAGCAGCTCCGGGACTAGCGGACGAAACACAGATACGCAGTGTTTT. This codes for CASSSGTSGRNTDTQCF.

This clonotype was seen ten or more times. V and J are TRBV7-9 and TRBJ2-4; no clear D gene. The CDR3 is 15 residues long. Germline V gene lookup returns CDR1 SEHNR and CDR2 FQNEAQ (reference sequence). Between the trimmed V and J ends, which lost 1 base and 0 bases, there was a span of 7 bases. CDR3 in amino acids: CASSLVIGAKNIQYF. The CDR3 coding sequence is TGTGCCAGCAGCTTAGTGATAGGAGCCAAAAACATTCAGTACTTC.

There are many counts of this clonotype. The chain is built from TRBV7-2 and TRBJ2-7; D gene uncertain. Per germline, CDR1 SGHTA and CDR2 FQGNSA. This CDR3 contains 13 residues. V was pared by 3 bases and J by 3 bases, with 9 bases between. The chain's CDR3 is CASSLPWGYEQYF. The DNA of the CDR3 is TGTGCCAGCAGCTTGCCCTGGGGCTACGAGCAGTACTTC.

In DNA form, the CDR3 reads TGTGCCGTCGGGGTAGAAATGCTATTGTCCGCAACTAATGAAAAACTGTTTTTT. It yields the protein CAVGVEMLLSATNEKLFF. This chain uses TRBV28 with TRBJ1-4; D is unresolved. The V and J ends lost 11 bases and 0 bases respectively, with 25 bases between them. The CDR3 consists of 18 residues. From germline, CDR1 is MDHEN and CDR2 SYDVKM.

This clonotype was recorded at least ten times. The J gene is TRBJ2-3, the V gene TRBV12-3 or TRBV12-4; D not certain. The CDR3 consists of 14 residues. The V gene lost 3 bases and the J gene lost 5 bases, with 12 bases spanning the gap. The CDR3 protein is CASSFPQRGDTQYF. DNA of the CDR3: TGTGCCAGCAGTTTCCCCCAGCGCGGAGATACGCAGTATTTT.

Concerning this clonotype: Compared with germline, one end of the junction differs, possibly owing to a read error. V gene TRBV13 combines with J gene TRBJ2-3; 8 bases line up with TRBD2. The CDR3 is 16 amino acids. Germline CDR1 reads PRHDT; CDR2 reads FYEKMQ (reference sequence). CDR3 coding DNA: TGTGCCAGCAGCTTATTGACTAGCGCAAGCCCAGAAACGCAGTATTTT. As protein: CASSLLTSASPETQYF.

Concerning this clonotype itself: This may be a read error: a much more frequent sequence differs by one nucleotide. Because it lacks the conserved phenylalanine or tryptophan at the end, this CDR3 is likely a read error. The chain couples TRBV9 to TRBJ2-2, with 7 positions matching TRBD1. J gave up 2 bases and V 3 bases, and 4 bases lay outside the gene matches. The CDR3 runs to 15 residues. Germline CDR1 reads SGDLS; CDR2 reads YYNGEE. The CDR3 DNA follows: TGTGCCAGCAGCGGACGGGACAGCAACACCGGGGAGCTGTTTTAT. Translating it yields CASSGRDSNTGELFY.

This clonotype has at least ten counts. This rearrangement joins TRBV28 to TRBJ2-7; 8 nucleotides line up with TRBD2. Per the germline V gene, CDR1 is MDHEN and CDR2 is SYDVKM. The CDR3 length is 13 residues. V was pared by 1 base and J by 12 bases, with 8 bases of the junction left unmatched. As DNA, the CDR3 is TGTGCCAGCAGTTTATCGGGGGGGTATAAGCTGTACTTC. This translates into CASSLSGGYKLYF.

This clonotype was seen many times. The chain has TRBV4-2 and TRBJ2-7; a possible D gene is TRBD2 (6 bases). Trimming took 1 base from V and 5 from J, leaving 9 bases between them. This CDR3 is 13 amino acids long. Per germline, CDR1 LGHNA and CDR2 YNFKEQ. The CDR3 sequence: CASSQAGVHEQYF. CDR3 sequence (DNA): TGTGCCAGCAGCCAAGCGGGGGTCCACGAGCAGTACTTC.